This T cell receptor beta chain was observed in a study of control samples from healthy donors and cancer patients (dated by TCRdb to about 2020). CDR3 length: 11 amino acids, cysteine to phenylalanine. CDR3 DNA is the only sequence kept; it has 33 bases, read in frame from the first base. CDR1 SQVTM and CDR2 ANQGSEA were looked up in the germline V gene. As concerns this clone: The specificity of this receptor is unknown. There are no base qualities to consult, and no much larger clone falls within one base.

Libraries were built with the immunoSEQ multiplex PCR assay. TCRdb mirrors the immuneACCESS table, restricted to in-frame sequences. Some clones are absent from its copies; in checked studies, under half trace to an unresolved V gene, and the reason for the others is unknown. The sample table shows 130,000 or so clones, and around nine tenths are seen once. The ten largest clonotypes hold about 3.2% of the sample. The V gene is TRBV29-1 and the J gene is TRBJ1-1; the D segment cannot be called with confidence. The sequence was collected from a man between 50 and 59 years old in good health. The sequenced sample was blood. The DNA reads as follows: TGCAGGGGCGGATTGAACACTGAAGCTTTCTTT. Its coded protein is CRGGLNTEAFF.